Following are 4 T cell receptor beta chains from one sample sequenced in a study of blood T cell repertoires in COVID-19. Produced via immunoSEQ multiplex PCR; TCRdb's table is partial and in-frame only. The repertoire has hundreds of thousands of clones, 70% to 80% of them found once; the top ten carry 3% to 3.5%. The sample comprised peripheral blood. All receptors come from an elderly woman with acute or convalescent COVID-19.

A note on this clone: Different DNA sequences within this sample yield the same CDR3. The chain links TRBV20-1 to TRBJ2-5, with D unclear. The CDR3 has 11 residues. Germline CDR1 and CDR2: DFQATT and SNEGSKA (reference sequence). V dropped 1 base and J dropped 5 bases, with 5 bases sitting between them. CDR3 protein: CSARVGETQYF. The CDR3 nucleotides are TGCAGTGCTAGAGTGGGCGAGACCCAGTACTTC.

The V call is TRBV2, the J call TRBJ2-5, with D tentatively TRBD2 (5 bases). CDR1 is SNHLY and CDR2 is FYNNEI in the germline V gene. The CDR3 spans 13 residues. V was cut by 4 bases and J by 5 bases, with 11 bases left in between. CDR3 in amino acids: CASSAGLRETQYF. As DNA, the CDR3 is TGTGCCAGCAGTGCAGGACTGAGGGAGACCCAGTACTTC.

The chain is built from TRBV3-1 (or the pseudogene TRBV3-2) and TRBJ1-6, with TRBD1 matching 7 bases. Germline lookup yields CDR1 LGHDT and CDR2 YNNKEL (reference sequence). This CDR3 has 12 residues. J was trimmed by 16 bases and V by 0 bases; bases with no gene match: 3. CDR3 nucleotide sequence: TGTGCCAGCAGCCAAGAGCCCAGGGGGCTCCACTTT. Translating gives CASSQEPRGLHF.

The gene calls are TRBV2 and TRBJ2-3, with 12 bases aligning to TRBD2. Germline V gene sequence: CDR1 SNHLY, CDR2 FYNNEI. The CDR3 sequence is 15 residues long. V was clipped by 6 bases and J by 4 bases; unmatched bases: 5. CDR3 coding DNA: TGTGCCAGCAGCGAGACTAGCGGGAGCGCAGATACGCAGTATTTT. It specifies CASSETSGSADTQYF.